This record concerns one TCR beta chain sequence. A much larger clone lies one base from this, so it may be a read error. The data were obtained in a study of regulatory T cells in long-lasting Graves disease. CDR3 length: 14 amino acids. Germline CDR1 reads SEHNR; CDR2 reads FQNEAQ (reference sequence). The V gene lost 5 bases and the J gene lost 1 base, with 12 bases spanning the gap. In building TCR beta libraries, iRepertoire HTBI primers were used together with Arm-PCR of CDR3 regions. TCRdb re-derived calls from the multiplex PCR reads in MiXCR, one entry per CDR3 protein. The sample carries about 520,000 distinct CDR3 sequences, about 12% recorded once. The time point here: newly diagnosed GD, antithyroid drugs for less than 3 months. From PBMCs, RNA was extracted and then used to make the TCR library. The sample was also reused in another study, on T cells in Graves' hyperthyroidism and ophthalmopathy.

The chain uses TRBV7-9 and TRBJ2-7; D gene ambiguous. Specimen: peripheral blood mononuclear cells (PBMCs), collected at new diagnosis, from a patient treated with antithyroid drugs. The receptor comes from a woman in her twenties or thirties with Graves disease. For the CDR3, the DNA is TGTGCCAGCAGCCGCGGAGACTTGTCCTACGAGCAGTACGTC. Translation gives CASSRGDLSYEQYV.